The 13 T cell receptor beta chains below were found in one sample sequenced in a study of blood T cell repertoires in COVID-19. Repertoires were generated with immunoSEQ multiplex PCR, while TCRdb's copy carries only in-frame clones and drops some. Among tens of thousands of clones listed, approximately 84% were seen once. The specimen was peripheral blood. The source of these receptors is a man between 70 and 80 years old with active or convalescent COVID-19.

The chain recombines TRBV6-4 with TRBJ2-2; TRBD1 matches at 9 bases. Unmatched junction bases numbered 5, after V lost 8 bases and J lost 4 bases. The CDR3 sequence is 14 residues long. Per the germline V gene, CDR1 is MRHNA and CDR2 is SNTAGT. The DNA for the CDR3 is TGTGCCAGCGGGACAGGGCTCGGCACCGGGGAGCTGTTTTTT. Its translation is CASGTGLGTGELFF.

The chain carries TRBV27 and TRBJ1-1; TRBD1 might be the D (6 bases). V was pared by 8 bases and J by 4 bases, with 17 bases between. The CDR3 loop spans 14 amino acids. Germline-derived CDR1 and CDR2 are MNHEY and SMNVEV (reference sequence). The CDR3 is CASSSQGPGTEAFF. CDR3 nucleotide sequence: TGTGCCAGCTCTTCCCAGGGGCCGGGCACTGAAGCTTTCTTT.

This sequence joins TRBV24-1 and TRBJ2-1; 8 nucleotides match TRBD1. The trim removed 4 bases at V and 4 bases at J, leaving 5 bases unmatched. The CDR3 covers 15 residues. In germline, CDR1 is KGHDR, CDR2 SFDVKD. The CDR3 is CATSDPGQVYNEQFF. CDR3 in DNA: TGTGCCACCAGTGACCCGGGACAGGTATACAATGAGCAGTTCTTC.

This chain links TRBV7-2 with TRBJ1-5; TRBD1 agrees at 7 bases. V dropped 2 bases and J dropped 6; count of bases not matched to a gene: 7. The V gene's germline CDR1 is SGHTA and CDR2 FQGNSA. CDR3 length: 15 amino acids. CDR3 sequence reads: CASSLRGTDAQPQHF. The CDR3 DNA reads TGTGCCAGCAGCTTAAGGGGGACAGATGCTCAGCCCCAGCATTTT.

V usage is TRBV9 and J usage is TRBJ2-1, with 10 bases matching TRBD2. The germline V gene encodes CDR1 SGDLS and CDR2 YYNGEE. The CDR3 totals 18 residues. Germline trimming cut 0 bases from V and 6 bases from J; bases unmatched to any gene: 12. The CDR3: CASSVEGAGGPLGNEQFF. The CDR3 nucleotides read TGTGCCAGCAGCGTAGAGGGAGCGGGAGGGCCATTGGGCAATGAGCAGTTCTTC.

The rearrangement joins TRBV9 to TRBJ1-3, with D perhaps matching TRBD1 (6 bases). Looked up from germline, CDR1 is SGDLS and CDR2 is YYNGEE. The CDR3 spans 17 residues. Trimming pared 1 base from V and 0 bases from J, leaving 14 bases between. The CDR3 reads CASSVKPGALSGNTIYF. The CDR3 nucleotides read TGTGCCAGCAGCGTAAAACCAGGGGCCCTCTCTGGAAACACCATATATTTT.

This clone was seen once. The chain carries TRBV9 and TRBJ2-5; 8 bases fit TRBD2. V shed 2 bases and J 4 bases; nucleotides not matched to a gene: 4. The CDR3 loop spans 14 amino acids. CDR1 and CDR2 from the germline V gene are SGDLS and YYNGEE. The CDR3 sequence: CASSVGGVGETQYF. The DNA for the CDR3 is TGTGCCAGCAGCGTCGGGGGGGTCGGAGAGACCCAGTACTTC.

The table lists this clone with a count of one. The CDR3 DNA reads as TGTGCCAGCAGCCCAGGGGGCAGGTTGGACACTGAAGCTTTCTTT. It is translated as CASSPGGRLDTEAFF. This chain links TRBV5-4 with TRBJ1-1; 8 positions match TRBD1. The V gene end was trimmed by 4 bases and the J gene end by 3 bases; junction bases not matched to a gene: 8. The CDR3 consists of 15 residues. Per germline, CDR1 SGHNT and CDR2 YYREEE (reference sequence).

The chain carries TRBV30 and TRBJ2-1; TRBD2 matches at 13 bases. J lost 6 bases, V lost 7 bases, and 6 bases had no gene match. From germline, CDR1 is GTSNPN and CDR2 SVGIG (reference sequence). The length of the CDR3 is 14 residues. The CDR3 DNA reads TGTGCCTCATCGGGACTAGCGGGACCCAATGAGCAGTTCTTC. It yields the protein CASSGLAGPNEQFF.

V usage is TRBV2 and J usage is TRBJ2-7, with 9 bases matching TRBD2. Germline V gives CDR1 SNHLY, CDR2 FYNNEI. CDR3 length: 16 residues. The J segment lost 7 bases and the V segment lost 3 bases, leaving 13 bases of the junction unmatched. CDR3 DNA: TGTGCCAGCAGTGAGTCCCCTAGCGGGATGAGAAGAGAGCAGTACTTC. Its translation: CASSESPSGMRREQYF.

This chain joins TRBV5-8 and TRBJ1-2; 7 nucleotides line up with TRBD1. The CDR3 spans 14 residues. Trimming at V came to 2 bases and at J to 2 bases, leaving 3 bases not matched to a gene. The germline V gene encodes CDR1 SGHTS and CDR2 YDEGEE. CDR3 coding DNA: TGTGCCAGCAGCTTCCGACAGGGCAACTATGGCTACACCTTC. Translating gives CASSFRQGNYGYTF.

This chain uses TRBV5-4 with TRBJ1-1; D might be TRBD1 (5 bases). CDR1 is SGHNT and CDR2 is YYREEE in the germline V gene (reference sequence). V was pared by 5 bases and J by 0 bases, with 14 bases between. The CDR3 sequence is 15 residues long. The CDR3 DNA reads as TGTGCCAGCAGTCCGAGACGACAGATGAACACTGAAGCTTTCTTT. Its translation: CASSPRRQMNTEAFF.

The gene calls are TRBV5-4 and TRBJ1-1; 7 nucleotides match TRBD1. Germline trimming cut 4 bases from V and 6 bases from J; bases unmatched to any gene: 6. The CDR3 extends over 13 amino acids. The germline gives CDR1 SGHNT, CDR2 YYREEE (reference sequence). The CDR3 sequence: CASSATDRAEAFF. Written as DNA, the CDR3 is TGTGCCAGCAGCGCGACCGACAGGGCTGAAGCTTTCTTT.